This is a list of T cell receptor beta chains from one sample in a study of early T cells in non-severe SARS-CoV-2 infection. MiXCR was run by TCRdb on the 5' RACE reads, yielding one entry per CDR3 protein. The sample consists of tens of thousands of distinct CDR3 sequences, over 4% of them appearing once. Sequencing input: whole blood. Receptor source: an adult who was a healthcare worker with PCR-confirmed SARS-CoV-2 infection or an uninfected control (not recorded which). The CDR3 runs from the conserved cysteine through the conserved F or W. D genes are given only for firm matches. The listing skips clone size in some rows; elsewhere it reads once, few, many or a size class.

TGCAGCGTTGAAGATTCGACGGTGATTGACTCCTACAATGAGCAGTTCTTC,CSVEDSTVIDSYNEQFF,.,TRBJ2-1,TRBV29-1,.
TGTGCCAGCAGCTTGACTCCTCAAGAGACCCAGTACTTC,CASSLTPQETQYF,many,TRBJ2-5,TRBV11-1,.
TGCGCCAGCAGCCAAGAAAGGACAGGGAATAGGGCTCGCGAGCAGTACTTC,CASSQERTGNRAREQYF,many,TRBJ2-7,TRBV4-3,TRBD1
TGTGCCAGCAGCTTATTTTCGGGACTAGCGGGGGGGCTTAACTACAATGAGCAGTTCTTC,CASSLFSGLAGGLNYNEQFF,many,TRBJ2-1,TRBV11-2,TRBD2
TGCGCCAGCACGACAGCGAGGAACACTGAAGCTTTCTTT,CASTTARNTEAFF,many,TRBJ1-1,TRBV5-1,.
TGTGCCAGCAGCCGGGACAGCAACACTGAAGCTTTCTTT,CASSRDSNTEAFF,many,TRBJ1-1,TRBV7-6,TRBD1
TGCGCCAGCAGCCAAGGGAAGGACAGGGGTCGAATAGGTTCACCCCTCCACTTT,CASSQGKDRGRIGSPLHF,many,TRBJ1-6,TRBV4-1,TRBD1
TGCGCCAGCAGCCGATCCCCCCTAGCGGGGTTTAATGAGCAGTTCTTC,CASSRSPLAGFNEQFF,many,TRBJ2-1,TRBV4-3,TRBD2
TGTGCCAGCTCTACCCAGTTGGGGGTGAGCTACGAGCAGTACTTC,CASSTQLGVSYEQYF,many,TRBJ2-7,TRBV18,.
TGCAGTGCCGCACCCCGCACAGATACGCAGTATTTT,CSAAPRTDTQYF,.,TRBJ2-3,TRBV20-1,.
TGCGCCAGCAGCCCGAGACACACGATTAAAGAGACCCAGTACTTC,CASSPRHTIKETQYF,many,TRBJ2-5,TRBV5-1,.
TGTGCCAGCACTCCCGCGTGGGTGGAGGGAACAGATACGCAGTATTTT,CASTPAWVEGTDTQYF,few,TRBJ2-3,TRBV27,.
TGTGCCAGCAGCTTAGCGCGGGGGGGCACTGAAGCTTTCTTT,CASSLARGGTEAFF,many,TRBJ1-1,TRBV7-9,.
TGCGCCAGCACCTTAGGACAGCCTCTCACAGATACGCAGTATTTT,CASTLGQPLTDTQYF,many,TRBJ2-3,TRBV5-1,.
TGTGCCAGCAGTGGGCGATTCGGTAGCGGGCCTCAGCAGTTCTTC,CASSGRFGSGPQQFF,many,TRBJ2-1,TRBV12-3/TRBV12-4,TRBD2
TGTGCCAGCAGCGTCGGGCGGGATACCAAAGCTTTCTTT,CASSVGRDTKAFF,many,TRBJ1-1,TRBV7-8,.